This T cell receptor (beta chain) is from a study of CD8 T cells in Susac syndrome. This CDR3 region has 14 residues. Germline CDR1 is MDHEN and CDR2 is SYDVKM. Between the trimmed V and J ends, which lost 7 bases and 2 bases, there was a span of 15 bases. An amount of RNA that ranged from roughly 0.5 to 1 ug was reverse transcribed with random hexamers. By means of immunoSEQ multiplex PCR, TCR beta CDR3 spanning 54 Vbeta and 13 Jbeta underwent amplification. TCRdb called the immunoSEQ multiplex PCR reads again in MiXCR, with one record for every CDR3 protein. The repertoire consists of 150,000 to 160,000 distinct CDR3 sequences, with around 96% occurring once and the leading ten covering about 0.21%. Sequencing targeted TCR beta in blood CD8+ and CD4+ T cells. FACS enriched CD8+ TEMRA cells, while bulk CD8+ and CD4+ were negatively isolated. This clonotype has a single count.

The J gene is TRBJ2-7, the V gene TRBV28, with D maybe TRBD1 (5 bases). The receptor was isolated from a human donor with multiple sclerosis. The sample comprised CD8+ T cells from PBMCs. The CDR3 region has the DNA TGTGCCAGCACTCGTAGGCAGGGAACCTACGAGCAGTACTTC. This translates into CASTRRQGTYEQYF.